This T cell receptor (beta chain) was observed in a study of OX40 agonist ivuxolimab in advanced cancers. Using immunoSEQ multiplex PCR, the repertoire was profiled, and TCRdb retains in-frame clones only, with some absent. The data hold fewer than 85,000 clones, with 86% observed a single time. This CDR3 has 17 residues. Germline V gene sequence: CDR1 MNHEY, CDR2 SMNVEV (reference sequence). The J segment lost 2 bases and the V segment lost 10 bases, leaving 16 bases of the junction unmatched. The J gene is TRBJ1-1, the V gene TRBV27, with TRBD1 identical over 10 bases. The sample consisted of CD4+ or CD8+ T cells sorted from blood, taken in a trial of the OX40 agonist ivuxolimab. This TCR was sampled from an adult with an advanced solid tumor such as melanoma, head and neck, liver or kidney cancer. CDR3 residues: CATQIRQGAIGNTEAFF. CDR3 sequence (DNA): TGTGCCACCCAGATCCGACAGGGGGCGATCGGAAACACTGAAGCTTTCTTT.